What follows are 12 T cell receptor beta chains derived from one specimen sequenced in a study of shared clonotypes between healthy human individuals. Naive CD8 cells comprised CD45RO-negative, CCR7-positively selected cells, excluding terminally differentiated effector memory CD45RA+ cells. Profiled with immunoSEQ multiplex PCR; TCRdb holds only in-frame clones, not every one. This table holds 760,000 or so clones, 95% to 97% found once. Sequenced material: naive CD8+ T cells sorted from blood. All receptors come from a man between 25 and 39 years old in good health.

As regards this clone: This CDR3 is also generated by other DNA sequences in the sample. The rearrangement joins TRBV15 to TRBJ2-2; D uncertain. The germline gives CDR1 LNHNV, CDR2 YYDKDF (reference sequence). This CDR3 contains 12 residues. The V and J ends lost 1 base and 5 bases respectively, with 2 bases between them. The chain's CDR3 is CATSRVTGELFF. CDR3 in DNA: TGTGCCACCAGCAGAGTAACCGGGGAGCTGTTTTTT.

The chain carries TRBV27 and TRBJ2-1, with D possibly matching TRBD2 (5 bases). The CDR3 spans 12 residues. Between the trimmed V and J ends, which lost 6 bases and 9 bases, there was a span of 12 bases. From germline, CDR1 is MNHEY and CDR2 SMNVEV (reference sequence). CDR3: CASSPVGVEQFF. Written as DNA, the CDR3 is TGTGCCAGCAGCCCCGTGGGAGTTGAGCAGTTCTTC.

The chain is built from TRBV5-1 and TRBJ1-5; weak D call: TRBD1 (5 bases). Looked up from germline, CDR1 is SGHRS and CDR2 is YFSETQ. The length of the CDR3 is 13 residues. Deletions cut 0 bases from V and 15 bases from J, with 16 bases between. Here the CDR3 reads CASSLAGGTPRHF. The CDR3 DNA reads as TGCGCCAGCAGCTTGGCGGGAGGGACTCCGCGGCATTTT. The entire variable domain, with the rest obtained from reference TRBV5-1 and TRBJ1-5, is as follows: KAGVTQTPRYLIKTRGQQVTLSCSPISGHRSVSWYQQTPGQGLQFLFEYFSETQRNKGNFPGRFSGRQFSNSRSEMNVSTLELGDSALYLCASSLAGGTPRHFGDGTRLSIL.

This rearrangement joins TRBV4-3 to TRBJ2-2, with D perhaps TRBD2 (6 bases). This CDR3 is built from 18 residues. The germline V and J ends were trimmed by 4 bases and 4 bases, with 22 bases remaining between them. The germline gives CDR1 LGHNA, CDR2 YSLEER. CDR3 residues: CASSLWAGLDGGTGELFF. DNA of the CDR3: TGCGCCAGCAGCCTCTGGGCGGGGTTGGATGGCGGCACCGGGGAGCTGTTTTTT.

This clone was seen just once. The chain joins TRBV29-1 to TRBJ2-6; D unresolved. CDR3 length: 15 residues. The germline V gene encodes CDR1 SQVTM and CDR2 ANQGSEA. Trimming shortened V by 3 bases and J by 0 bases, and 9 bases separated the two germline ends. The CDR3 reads CSVDMRDSGANVLTF. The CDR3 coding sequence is TGCAGCGTTGATATGAGAGACTCTGGGGCCAACGTCCTGACTTTC.

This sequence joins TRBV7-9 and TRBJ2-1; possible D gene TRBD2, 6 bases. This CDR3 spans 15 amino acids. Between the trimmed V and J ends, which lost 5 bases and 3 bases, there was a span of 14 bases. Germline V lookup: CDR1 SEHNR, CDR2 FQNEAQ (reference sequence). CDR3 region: CASSHLVEGYNEQFF. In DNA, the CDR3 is TGTGCCAGCAGCCATCTAGTGGAGGGCTACAATGAGCAGTTCTTC. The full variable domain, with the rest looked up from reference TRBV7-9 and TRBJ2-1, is DTGVSQNPRHKITKRGQNVTFRCDPISEHNRLYWYRQTLGQGPEFLTYFQNEAQLEKSRLLSDRFSAERPKGSFSTLEIQRTEQGDSAMYLCASSHLVEGYNEQFFGPGTRLTVL.

This CDR3 is CASSEGLADRYEQYF. CDR3 DNA sequence: TGCGCCAGCAGCGAAGGGCTAGCGGACAGGTACGAGCAGTACTTC. The chain recombines TRBV4-1 with TRBJ2-7; D possibly matches TRBD1 or TRBD2 (7 bases each). This CDR3 is built from 15 residues. Germline values: CDR1 MGHRA, CDR2 YSYEKL. V lost 5 bases to trimming and J lost 4 bases, with 18 bases between them.

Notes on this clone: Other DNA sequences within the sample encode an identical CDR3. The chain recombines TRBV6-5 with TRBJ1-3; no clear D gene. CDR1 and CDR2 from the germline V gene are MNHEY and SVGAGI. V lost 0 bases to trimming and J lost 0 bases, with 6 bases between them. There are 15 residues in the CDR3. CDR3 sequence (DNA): TGTGCCAGCAGTTACTCGGGTGGCTCTGGAAACACCATATATTTT. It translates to CASSYSGGSGNTIYF.

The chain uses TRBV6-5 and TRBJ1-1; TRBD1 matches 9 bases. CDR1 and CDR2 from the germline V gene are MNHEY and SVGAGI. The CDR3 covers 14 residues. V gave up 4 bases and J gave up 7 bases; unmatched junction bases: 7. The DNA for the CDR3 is TGTGCCAGCAGTTCGCCGGGACAGGGAGTTGAAGCTTTCTTT. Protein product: CASSSPGQGVEAFF.

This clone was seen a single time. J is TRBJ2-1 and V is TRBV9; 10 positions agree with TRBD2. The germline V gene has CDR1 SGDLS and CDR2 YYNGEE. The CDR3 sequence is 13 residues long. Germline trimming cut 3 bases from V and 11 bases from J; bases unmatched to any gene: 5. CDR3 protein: CASSATTSGKQFF. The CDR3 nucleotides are TGTGCCAGCAGCGCCACCACTAGCGGGAAGCAGTTCTTC.

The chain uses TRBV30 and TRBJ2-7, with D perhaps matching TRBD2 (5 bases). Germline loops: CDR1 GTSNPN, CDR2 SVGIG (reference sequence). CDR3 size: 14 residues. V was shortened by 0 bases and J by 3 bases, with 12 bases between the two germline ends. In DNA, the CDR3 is TGTGCCTGGAGTGTTGGTGGGAGAGACTACGAGCAGTACTTC. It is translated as CAWSVGGRDYEQYF.

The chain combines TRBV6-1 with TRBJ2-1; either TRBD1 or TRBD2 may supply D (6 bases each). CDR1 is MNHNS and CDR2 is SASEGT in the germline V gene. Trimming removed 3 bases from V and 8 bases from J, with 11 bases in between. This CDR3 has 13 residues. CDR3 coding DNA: TGTGCCAGCAGTGAGTGGGGGGCCGATGAGCAGTTCTTC. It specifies CASSEWGADEQFF.